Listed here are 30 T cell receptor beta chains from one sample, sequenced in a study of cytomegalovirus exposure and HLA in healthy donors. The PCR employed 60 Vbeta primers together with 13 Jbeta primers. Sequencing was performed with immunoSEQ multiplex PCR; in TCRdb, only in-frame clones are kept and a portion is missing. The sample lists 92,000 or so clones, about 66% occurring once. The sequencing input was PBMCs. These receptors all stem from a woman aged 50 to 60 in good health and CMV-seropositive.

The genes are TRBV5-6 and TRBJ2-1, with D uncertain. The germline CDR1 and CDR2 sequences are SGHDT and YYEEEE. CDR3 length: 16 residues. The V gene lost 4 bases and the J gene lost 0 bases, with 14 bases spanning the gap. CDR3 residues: CASSRSSASSYNEQFF. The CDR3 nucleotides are TGTGCCAGCAGCCGGTCCAGCGCAAGCTCCTACAATGAGCAGTTCTTC.

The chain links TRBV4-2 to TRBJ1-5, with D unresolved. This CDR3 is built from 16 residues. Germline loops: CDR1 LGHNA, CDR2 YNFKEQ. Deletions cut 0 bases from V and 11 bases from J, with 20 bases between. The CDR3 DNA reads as TGTGCCAGCAGCCAAGATTGGAGGCAGGCCCGTATGACCCAGCATTTT. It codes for CASSQDWRQARMTQHF.

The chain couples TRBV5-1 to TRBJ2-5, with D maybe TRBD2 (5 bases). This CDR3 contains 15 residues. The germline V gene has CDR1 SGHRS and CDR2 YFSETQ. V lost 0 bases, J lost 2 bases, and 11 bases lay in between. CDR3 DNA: TGCGCCAGCAGCTTGGATTTCGGACTGCAAGAGACCCAGTACTTC. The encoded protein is CASSLDFGLQETQYF.

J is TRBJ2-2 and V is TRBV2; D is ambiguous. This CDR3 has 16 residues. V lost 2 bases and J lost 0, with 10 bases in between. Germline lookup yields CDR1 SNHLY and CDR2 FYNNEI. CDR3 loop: CASSEYSLPNTGELFF. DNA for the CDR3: TGTGCCAGCAGTGAATATAGTCTCCCGAACACCGGGGAGCTGTTTTTT.

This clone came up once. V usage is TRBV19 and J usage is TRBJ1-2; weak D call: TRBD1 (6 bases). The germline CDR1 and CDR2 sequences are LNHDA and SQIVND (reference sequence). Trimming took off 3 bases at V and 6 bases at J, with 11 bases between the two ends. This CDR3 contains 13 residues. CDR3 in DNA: TGTGCCAGTAGTATCGCATGGACAGATGGCTACACCTTC. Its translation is CASSIAWTDGYTF.

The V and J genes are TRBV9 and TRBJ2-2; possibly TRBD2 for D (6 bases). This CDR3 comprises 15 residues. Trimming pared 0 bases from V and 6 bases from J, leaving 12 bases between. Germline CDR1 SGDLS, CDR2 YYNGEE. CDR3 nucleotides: TGTGCCAGCAGCGTAGCTACAGCGGGCGCCGGGGAGCTGTTTTTT. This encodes CASSVATAGAGELFF.

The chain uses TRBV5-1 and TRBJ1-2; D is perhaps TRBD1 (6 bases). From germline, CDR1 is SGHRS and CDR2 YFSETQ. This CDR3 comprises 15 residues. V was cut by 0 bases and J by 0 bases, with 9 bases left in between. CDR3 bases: TGCGCCAGCAGCTTGGATTGGACAGCTAACTATGGCTACACCTTC. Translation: CASSLDWTANYGYTF.

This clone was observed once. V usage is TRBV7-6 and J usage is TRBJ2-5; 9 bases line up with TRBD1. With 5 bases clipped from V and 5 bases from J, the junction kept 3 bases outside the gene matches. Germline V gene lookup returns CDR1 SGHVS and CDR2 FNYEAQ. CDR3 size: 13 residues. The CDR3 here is CASSRTGEETQYF. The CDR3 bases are TGTGCCAGCAGCCGGACAGGGGAGGAGACCCAGTACTTC.

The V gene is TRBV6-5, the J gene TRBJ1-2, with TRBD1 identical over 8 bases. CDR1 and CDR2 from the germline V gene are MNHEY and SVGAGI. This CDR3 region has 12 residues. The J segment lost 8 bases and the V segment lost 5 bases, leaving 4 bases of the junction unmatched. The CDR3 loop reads CASSPGGRGYTF. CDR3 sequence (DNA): TGTGCCAGCAGTCCAGGGGGCAGGGGCTACACCTTC.

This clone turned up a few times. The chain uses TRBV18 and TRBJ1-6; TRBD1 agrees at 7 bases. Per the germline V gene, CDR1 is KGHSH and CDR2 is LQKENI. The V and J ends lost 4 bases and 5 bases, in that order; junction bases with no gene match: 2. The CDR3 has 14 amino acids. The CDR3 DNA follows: TGTGCCAGCTCACGGGACAGCAATAATTCACCCCTCCACTTT. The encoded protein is CASSRDSNNSPLHF.

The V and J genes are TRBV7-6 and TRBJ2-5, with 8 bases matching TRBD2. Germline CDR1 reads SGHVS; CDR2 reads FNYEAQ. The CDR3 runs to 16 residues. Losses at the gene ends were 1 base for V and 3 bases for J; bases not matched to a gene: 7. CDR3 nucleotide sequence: TGTGCCAGCAGCTTAGGAGCGGGGACTAGAAAAGAGACCCAGTACTTC. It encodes CASSLGAGTRKETQYF.

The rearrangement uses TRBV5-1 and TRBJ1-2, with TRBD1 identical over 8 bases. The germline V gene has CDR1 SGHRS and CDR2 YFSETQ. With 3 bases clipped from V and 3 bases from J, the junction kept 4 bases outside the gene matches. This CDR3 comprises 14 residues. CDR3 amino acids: CASSSLQGDYGYTF. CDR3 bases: TGCGCCAGCAGCTCCTTACAGGGGGACTATGGCTACACCTTC.

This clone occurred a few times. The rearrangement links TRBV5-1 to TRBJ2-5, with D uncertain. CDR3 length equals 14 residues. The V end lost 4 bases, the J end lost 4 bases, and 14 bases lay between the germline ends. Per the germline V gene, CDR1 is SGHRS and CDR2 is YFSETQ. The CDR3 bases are TGCGCCAGCAGCCGTCAGGTCTCCGTAGAGACCCAGTACTTC. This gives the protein CASSRQVSVETQYF.

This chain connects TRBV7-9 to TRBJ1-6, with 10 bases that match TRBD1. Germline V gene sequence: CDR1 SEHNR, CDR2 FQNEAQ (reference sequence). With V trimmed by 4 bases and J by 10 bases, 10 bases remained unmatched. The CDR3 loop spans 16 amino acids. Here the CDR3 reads CASSSITGTGESPLHF. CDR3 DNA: TGTGCCAGCAGCTCAATCACCGGGACAGGGGAGTCACCCCTCCACTTT.

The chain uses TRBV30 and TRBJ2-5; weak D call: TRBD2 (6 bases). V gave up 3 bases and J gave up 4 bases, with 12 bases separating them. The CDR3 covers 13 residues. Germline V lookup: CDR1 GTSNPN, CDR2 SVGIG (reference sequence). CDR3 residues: CAWSLYGGETQYF. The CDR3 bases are TGTGCCTGGAGCCTATACGGGGGAGAGACCCAGTACTTC.

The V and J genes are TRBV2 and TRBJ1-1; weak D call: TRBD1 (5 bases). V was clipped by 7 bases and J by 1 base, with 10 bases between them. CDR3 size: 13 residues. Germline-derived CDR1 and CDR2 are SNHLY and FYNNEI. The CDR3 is CASNTDRNTEAFF. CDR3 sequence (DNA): TGTGCCAGCAACACAGACAGGAACACTGAAGCTTTCTTT.

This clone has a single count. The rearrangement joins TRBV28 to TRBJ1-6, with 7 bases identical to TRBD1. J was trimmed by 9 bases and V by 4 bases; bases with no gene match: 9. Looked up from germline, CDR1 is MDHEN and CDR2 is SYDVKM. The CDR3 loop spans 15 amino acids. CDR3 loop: CASSWMEGAGSPLHF. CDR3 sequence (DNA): TGTGCCAGCAGTTGGATGGAGGGGGCAGGTTCACCCCTCCACTTT. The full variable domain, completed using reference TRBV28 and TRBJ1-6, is DVKVTQSSRYLVKRTGEKVFLECVQDMDHENMFWYRQDPGLGLRLIYFSYDVKMKEKGDIPEGYSVSREKKERFSLILESASTNQTSMYLCASSWMEGAGSPLHFGNGTRLTVT.

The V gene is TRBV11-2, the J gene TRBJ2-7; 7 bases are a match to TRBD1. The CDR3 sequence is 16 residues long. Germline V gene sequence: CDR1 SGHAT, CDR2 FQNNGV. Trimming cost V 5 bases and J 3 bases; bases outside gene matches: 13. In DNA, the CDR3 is TGTGCCAGCAGCCTAGCCCATATGGCAGGGGGCTACGAGCAGTACTTC. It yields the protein CASSLAHMAGGYEQYF.

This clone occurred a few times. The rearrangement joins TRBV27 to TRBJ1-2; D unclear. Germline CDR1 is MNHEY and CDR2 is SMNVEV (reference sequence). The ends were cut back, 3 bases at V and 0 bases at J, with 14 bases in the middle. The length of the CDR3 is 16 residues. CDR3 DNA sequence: TGTGCCAGCAGTTTCGGGAGACCGGTAGCTAACTATGGCTACACCTTC. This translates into CASSFGRPVANYGYTF.

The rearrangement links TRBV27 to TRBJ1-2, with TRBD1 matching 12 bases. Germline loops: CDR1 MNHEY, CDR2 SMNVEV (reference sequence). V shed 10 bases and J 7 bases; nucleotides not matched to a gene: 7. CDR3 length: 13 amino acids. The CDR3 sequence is CATQGQGAFGYTF. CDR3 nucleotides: TGTGCCACCCAGGGACAGGGGGCCTTTGGCTACACCTTC.

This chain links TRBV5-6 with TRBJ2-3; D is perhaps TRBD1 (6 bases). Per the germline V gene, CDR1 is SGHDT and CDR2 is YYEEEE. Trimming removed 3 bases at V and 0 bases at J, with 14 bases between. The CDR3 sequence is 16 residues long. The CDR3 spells CASSSSGTRSTDTQYF. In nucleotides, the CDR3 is TGTGCCAGCAGCTCTTCCGGGACAAGAAGCACAGATACGCAGTATTTT.

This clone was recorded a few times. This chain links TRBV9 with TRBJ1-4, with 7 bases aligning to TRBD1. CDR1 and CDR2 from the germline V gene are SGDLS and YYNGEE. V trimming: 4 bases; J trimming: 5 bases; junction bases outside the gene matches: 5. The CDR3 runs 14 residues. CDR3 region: CASSSGQMNEKLFF. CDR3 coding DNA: TGTGCCAGCAGCTCGGGACAGATGAATGAAAAACTGTTTTTT.

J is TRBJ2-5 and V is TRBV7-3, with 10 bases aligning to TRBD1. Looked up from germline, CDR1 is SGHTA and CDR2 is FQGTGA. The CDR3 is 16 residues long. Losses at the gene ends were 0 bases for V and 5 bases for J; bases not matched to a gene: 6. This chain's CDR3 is CASSLTGTGVVETQYF. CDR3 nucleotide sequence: TGTGCCAGCAGCTTAACCGGGACAGGGGTGGTGGAGACCCAGTACTTC.

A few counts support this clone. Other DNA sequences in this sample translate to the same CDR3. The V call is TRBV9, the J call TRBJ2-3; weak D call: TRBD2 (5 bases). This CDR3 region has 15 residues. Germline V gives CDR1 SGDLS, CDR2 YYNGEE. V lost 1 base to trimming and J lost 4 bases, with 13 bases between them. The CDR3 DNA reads TGTGCCAGCAGCGTAAGCGGAGCACTTCCAGATACGCAGTATTTT. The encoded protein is CASSVSGALPDTQYF.

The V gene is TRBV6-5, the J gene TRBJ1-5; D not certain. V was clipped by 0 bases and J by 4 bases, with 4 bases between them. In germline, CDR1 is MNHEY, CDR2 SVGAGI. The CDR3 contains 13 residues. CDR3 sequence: CASSYSENQPQHF. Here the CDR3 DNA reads TGTGCCAGCAGTTACTCGGAGAATCAGCCCCAGCATTTT.

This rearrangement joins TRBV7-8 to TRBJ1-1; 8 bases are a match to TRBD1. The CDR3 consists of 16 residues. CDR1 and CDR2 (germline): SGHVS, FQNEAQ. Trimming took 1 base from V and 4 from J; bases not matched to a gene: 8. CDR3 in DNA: TGTGCCAGCAGCTTAGAGCCGGACAGGGCCGGCACTGAAGCTTTCTTT. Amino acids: CASSLEPDRAGTEAFF. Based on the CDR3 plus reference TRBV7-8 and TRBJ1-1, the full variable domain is GAGVSQSPRYKVAKRGQDVALRCDPISGHVSLFWYQQALGQGPEFLTYFQNEAQLDKSGLPSDRFFAERPEGSVSTLKIQRTQQEDSAVYLCASSLEPDRAGTEAFFGQGTRLTVV.

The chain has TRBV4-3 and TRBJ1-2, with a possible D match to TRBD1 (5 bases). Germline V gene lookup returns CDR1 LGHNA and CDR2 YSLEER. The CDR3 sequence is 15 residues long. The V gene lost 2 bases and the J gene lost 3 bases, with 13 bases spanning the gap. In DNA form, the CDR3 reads TGCGCCAGCAGCCAAACCGGCAGGGCGGACTATGGCTACACCTTC. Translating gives CASSQTGRADYGYTF.

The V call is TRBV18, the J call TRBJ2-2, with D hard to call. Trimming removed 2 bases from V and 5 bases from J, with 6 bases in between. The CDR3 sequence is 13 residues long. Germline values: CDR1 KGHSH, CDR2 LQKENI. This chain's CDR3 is CASSPDGTGELFF. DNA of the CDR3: TGTGCCAGCTCACCAGACGGGACCGGGGAGCTGTTTTTT.

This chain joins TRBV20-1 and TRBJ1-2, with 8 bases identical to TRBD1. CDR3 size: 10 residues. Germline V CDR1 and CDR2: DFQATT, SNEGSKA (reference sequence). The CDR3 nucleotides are TGCAGCTTACAGGGGGGTGGCTACACCTTC. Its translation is CSLQGGGYTF.

The CDR3 spells CASSSSGGDFFYEQYF. Written as DNA, the CDR3 is TGTGCCAGCAGTTCTAGCGGGGGGGATTTCTTCTACGAGCAGTACTTC. This rearrangement joins TRBV27 to TRBJ2-7; 12 bases align to TRBD2. This CDR3 is built from 16 residues. V was clipped by 4 bases and J by 3 bases; unmatched bases: 7. CDR1 and CDR2 from the germline V gene are MNHEY and SMNVEV (reference sequence).